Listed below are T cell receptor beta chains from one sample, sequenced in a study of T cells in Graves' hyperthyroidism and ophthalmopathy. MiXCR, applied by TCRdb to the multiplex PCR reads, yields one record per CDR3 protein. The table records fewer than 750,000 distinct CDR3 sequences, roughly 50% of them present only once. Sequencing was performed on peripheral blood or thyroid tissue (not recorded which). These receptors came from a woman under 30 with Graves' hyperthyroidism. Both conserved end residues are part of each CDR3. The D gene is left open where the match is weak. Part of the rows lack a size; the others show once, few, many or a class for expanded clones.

CSGAFTSGSEQFF TGCAGCGGTGCTTTTACTAGCGGGTCTGAGCAGTTCTTC TRBD2 TRBJ2-1 TRBV29-1 NA
CSARPDRGVYGYTF TGCAGTGCTAGGCCCGACAGGGGGGTTTATGGCTACACCTTC TRBD1 TRBJ1-2 TRBV20-1 many
CASRLLEMVNTEAFF TGTGCCAGCAGGTTATTGGAAATGGTGAACACTGAAGCTTTCTTT NA TRBJ1-1 TRBV2 NA
CASSQMTVNQPQHF TGTGCCAGCAGCCAAATGACAGTTAATCAGCCCCAGCATTTT NA TRBJ1-5 TRBV3-1 many
CASSSGTGVGWAEAFF TGTGCCAGCAGTTCCGGGACAGGGGTTGGTTGGGCTGAAGCTTTCTTT TRBD1 TRBJ1-1 TRBV7-9 NA
CASSPRTEYSSQPQHF TGTGCCAGCAGCCCTCGGACCGAATATAGCAGTCAGCCCCAGCATTTT NA TRBJ1-5 TRBV9 NA
CASSDLRTGDEAFF TGTGCCAGCAGCGACCTCCGGACAGGGGATGAAGCTTTCTTT TRBD1 TRBJ1-1 TRBV9 NA
CASSQGLTSSYEQYF TGTGCCAGCAGCCAAGGACTGACGAGCTCCTACGAGCAGTACTTC NA TRBJ2-7 TRBV4-2 many
CASSQDRTGAVQETQYF TGCGCCAGCAGCCAAGATAGGACAGGGGCGGTTCAAGAGACCCAGTACTTC TRBD1 TRBJ2-5 TRBV4-3 NA
CAISESRQGAYEHF TGTGCCATTAGTGAGTCGAGACAGGGGGCCTACGAGCATTTT TRBD1 TRBJ1-5 TRBV10-3 NA
CASSSGNEQSHVRDGYTF TGTGCCAGCAGCTCCGGCAATGAGCAGTCTCATGTGAGGGATGGCTACACCTTC NA TRBJ1-2 TRBV7-9 NA
CSSGSTQYF TGCAGCTCAGGGTCGACCCAGTACTTC NA TRBJ2-5 TRBV29-1 NA
CASSWGTGRRDGYTF TGTGCCAGCAGTTGGGGGACGGGACGGCGGGATGGCTACACCTTC NA TRBJ1-2 TRBV6-2/TRBV6-3 many
CASSPRGQYSNQPQHF TGTGCCAGCAGTCCCCGGGGACAGTATAGCAATCAGCCCCAGCATTTT TRBD1 TRBJ1-5 TRBV6-2/TRBV6-3 few
CASSQISGVANTGELFF TGTGCCAGCAGCCAAATTAGCGGGGTCGCGAACACCGGGGAGCTGTTTTTT TRBD2 TRBJ2-2 TRBV7-9 many
CASSQDPGKNTGELFF TGCGCCAGCAGCCAAGATCCGGGAAAGAACACCGGGGAGCTGTTTTTT NA TRBJ2-2 TRBV4-1 NA
CSARSLGLAASTGELFF TGCAGTGCTAGGTCCCTGGGACTAGCGGCGAGCACCGGGGAGCTGTTTTTT TRBD2 TRBJ2-2 TRBV20-1 many
CASSQDGGDNTGELFF TGTGCCAGCAGCCAAGATGGCGGAGATAACACCGGGGAGCTGTTTTTT NA TRBJ2-2 TRBV7-2 NA
CSARGPGANVLTF TGCAGTGCTAGGGGACCTGGGGCCAACGTCCTGACTTTC NA TRBJ2-6 TRBV20-1 few
CATSGTRDHQETQYF TGTGCCACCAGTGGAACCCGGGACCACCAAGAGACCCAGTACTTC NA TRBJ2-5 TRBV24-1 many
CASIKGGSPLHF TGTGCCAGCATAAAGGGGGGATCCCCCCTCCACTTT NA TRBJ1-6 TRBV2 NA
CASSPEGRETGELFF TGTGCCAGCAGCCCCGAGGGGAGGGAGACCGGGGAGCTGTTTTTT TRBD2 TRBJ2-2 TRBV3-1 many
CASSQGGSAYEQYF TGTGCCAGCAGCCAGGGCGGGAGCGCCTACGAGCAGTACTTC TRBD2 TRBJ2-7 TRBV27 many
CASSLVERTEAFF TGCGCCAGCAGCTTGGTTGAACGGACTGAAGCTTTCTTT NA TRBJ1-1 TRBV5-1 NA
CASSQAQGYSNQPQHF TGCGCCAGCAGCCAGGCCCAAGGGTATAGCAATCAGCCCCAGCATTTT NA TRBJ1-5 TRBV4-1 few
CASSQGVLGGSLHEQYF TGCGCCAGCAGCCAAGGGGTCCTTGGCGGGAGTCTCCACGAGCAGTACTTC TRBD2 TRBJ2-7 TRBV4-1 many
CSLWTASYGYTF TGCAGCTTATGGACGGCCTCCTATGGCTACACCTTC NA TRBJ1-2 TRBV29-1 few
CASSQGRRHSYEQYF TGTGCCAGCAGCCAAGGGAGGCGACACTCCTACGAGCAGTACTTC NA TRBJ2-7 TRBV12-3/TRBV12-4 NA
CASSFSGMGTDTQYF TGTGCCAGCAGCTTCTCAGGGATGGGGACAGATACGCAGTATTTT NA TRBJ2-3 TRBV7-2 few
CASSRGSQGETQYF TGTGCCAGCAGCCGAGGTTCCCAGGGGGAGACCCAGTACTTC NA TRBJ2-5 TRBV13 many
CASSTWTGEVGYTF TGTGCCAGCAGCACTTGGACAGGGGAGGTTGGCTACACCTTC TRBD1 TRBJ1-2 TRBV5-4 many
CASSVGGSLTTGELFF TGTGCCAGCAGCGTAGGGGGGTCCCTGACAACCGGGGAGCTGTTTTTT NA TRBJ2-2 TRBV7-3 NA
CASLPGSPLITTGELFF TGCGCCAGCTTACCCGGTTCACCCTTAATTACCACCGGGGAGCTGTTTTTT NA TRBJ2-2 TRBV5-1 many
CSTWDFVRGYYGYTF TGCAGCACTTGGGACTTCGTAAGGGGATACTATGGCTACACCTTC NA TRBJ1-2 TRBV29-1 few
CSARQGSGNTIYF TGCAGTGCGCGACAGGGCTCTGGAAACACCATATATTTT TRBD1 TRBJ1-3 TRBV20-1 many
CASIGEDRGTEAFF TGTGCCAGCATCGGCGAGGACAGGGGGACTGAAGCTTTCTTT TRBD1 TRBJ1-1 TRBV7-2 NA
CAISERVDNSPLHF TGTGCCATCAGTGAGCGAGTGGATAATTCACCCCTCCACTTT NA TRBJ1-6 TRBV10-3 many
CASSQDGVEQPQHF TGTGCCAGCAGCCAAGACGGGGTCGAGCAGCCCCAGCATTTT NA TRBJ1-5 TRBV4-2 many
CSVEIEEAPNYGYTF TGCAGCGTTGAAATCGAGGAGGCCCCTAACTATGGCTACACCTTC NA TRBJ1-2 TRBV29-1 many
CASSPGRVSGANVLTF TGTGCCAGCAGCCCTGGACGGGTCTCTGGGGCCAACGTCCTGACTTTC NA TRBJ2-6 TRBV9 many